This TCR delta chain stems from a study of Vδ1+ human thymocytes. RNA was extracted from the cells and then reverse transcribed. Pooled V-gene forward primers with one constant-region reverse primer generated the CDR3 amplicons by multiplex PCR. TCRdb processed the multiplex PCR reads again with the CATT caller. The table records 20,000 to 25,000 delta-chain clones, more than 8% of them present only once. The CDR3 length is 23 residues. After removal of 0 bases from V and 4 bases from J, the junction contained 26 bases not matched to a gene. The V gene's germline CDR1 is TSWWSYY and CDR2 QGS. Study-level results: Highly polyclonal TRG and TRD repertoires with Gaussian CDR3 length distributions appeared in thymus.

About this clone: Its antigen is as yet unknown.

Sequences were obtained from Vdelta1+ gamma-delta thymocytes from the thymus. Subset indicated: FACS-sorted CD3+ TCRalphabeta- TCRVdelta1+ TCRVdelta2- thymocytes. The clonotype comes from a child less than two years old who had congenital heart surgery. The chain links TRDV1 to TRDJ1; 10 bases map to TRDD3. CDR3 DNA: TGTGCTCTTGGGGAACTTAGGCTGACGTCCTACGATATACTGGGGGATCCTATCGATAAACTCATCTTT. The encoded protein is CALGELRLTSYDILGDPIDKLIF.